One and the same sample provided the 28 T cell receptor beta chains below, sequenced in a study of T cell changes during pregnancy in multiple sclerosis. The protocol was immunoSEQ multiplex PCR, while the TCRdb copy is restricted to in-frame clones and leaves out a portion. The repertoire holds 38,000 or so clones, with 75% to 95% as singletons. The material was CD4+ T cells from peripheral blood mononuclear cells, obtained in the third trimester of pregnancy. These receptors originate from a female donor with multiple sclerosis, enrolled in a pregnancy study.

This clone was observed a few times. The CDR3 bases are TGTGCCAGCAGTTATTATCCACCGGGACAGGGGTACGAGCAGTACTTC. Protein product: CASSYYPPGQGYEQYF. The rearrangement uses TRBV6-5 and TRBJ2-7; 10 bases fit TRBD1. The germline CDR1 and CDR2 sequences are MNHEY and SVGAGI. This CDR3 contains 16 residues. Losses at the gene ends were 3 bases for V and 4 bases for J; bases not matched to a gene: 9.

The CDR3 bases are TGTGCCAGCAGGTCGACAGGGGTGGAGAACACTGAAGCTTTCTTT. Translated, it gives CASRSTGVENTEAFF. The chain has TRBV6-1 and TRBJ1-1; 8 bases map to TRBD1. Per the germline V gene, CDR1 is MNHNS and CDR2 is SASEGT. This CDR3 contains 15 residues. J was trimmed by 1 base and V by 6 bases; bases with no gene match: 7.

The rearrangement joins TRBV5-1 to TRBJ2-7, with TRBD2 as a possible D gene (7 bases). The CDR3 extends over 17 amino acids. The germline V and J ends were trimmed by 0 bases and 6 bases, with 22 bases remaining between them. From germline, CDR1 is SGHRS and CDR2 YFSETQ. This chain's CDR3 is CASSLEASGPIGGEQYF. As DNA, the CDR3 is TGCGCCAGCAGCTTGGAGGCTAGCGGTCCGATAGGGGGCGAGCAGTACTTC. Full variable domain (outside the CDR3, taken from reference TRBV5-1 and TRBJ2-7): KAGVTQTPRYLIKTRGQQVTLSCSPISGHRSVSWYQQTPGQGLQFLFEYFSETQRNKGNFPGRFSGRQFSNSRSEMNVSTLELGDSALYLCASSLEASGPIGGEQYFGPGTRLTVT.

This chain links TRBV6-6 with TRBJ2-7; 10 nucleotides align to TRBD1. The germline V gene encodes CDR1 MNHNY and CDR2 SVGAGI (reference sequence). The CDR3 covers 16 residues. Trimming removed 2 bases from V and 5 bases from J; junction bases left unmatched: 9. CDR3 sequence: CASSYPRQGALNEQYF. The CDR3 DNA sequence: TGTGCCAGCAGTTACCCTCGACAGGGGGCGCTTAACGAGCAGTACTTC.

CDR3 nucleotides: TGTGCCAGCAGCTTAGGCGGGACAGGAAACTATGGCTACACCTTC. Translated: CASSLGGTGNYGYTF. The chain joins TRBV7-2 to TRBJ1-2; 8 nucleotides agree with TRBD1. V was clipped by 1 base and J by 2 bases; unmatched bases: 3. Germline CDR1 and CDR2: SGHTA and FQGNSA. This CDR3 region has 15 residues. The complete variable domain, with remaining parts taken from reference TRBV7-2 and TRBJ1-2, reads GAGVSQSPSNKVTEKGKDVELRCDPISGHTALYWYRQSLGQGLEFLIYFQGNSAPDKSGLPSDRFSAERTGGSVSTLTIQRTQQEDSAVYLCASSLGGTGNYGYTFGSGTRLTVV.

This clone was observed once. The CDR3 reads CASSSRGPSYEQYF. The DNA of the CDR3 is TGTGCCAGCAGCTCCCGCGGGCCCTCCTACGAGCAGTACTTC. The V call is TRBV11-2, the J call TRBJ2-7, with D possibly being TRBD2 (5 bases). CDR3 length: 14 residues. Germline V gene sequence: CDR1 SGHAT, CDR2 FQNNGV. V lost 4 bases to trimming and J lost 0 bases, with 10 bases between them.

CDR3 region: CASSAGTVSYNEQFF. The CDR3 bases are TGTGCCAGCAGTGCCGGGACTGTATCCTACAATGAGCAGTTCTTC. The gene calls are TRBV2 and TRBJ2-1; a weak D match, TRBD2 (6 bases). The V end was cut by 4 bases, the J end by 1 base, with 11 bases between. The CDR3 consists of 15 residues. The V gene's germline CDR1 is SNHLY and CDR2 FYNNEI.

The chain employs TRBV10-1 and TRBJ2-3; a weak D match, TRBD2 (6 bases). The germline gives CDR1 WNHNN, CDR2 SYGVQD (reference sequence). Between the trimmed V and J ends, which lost 8 bases and 5 bases, there was a span of 8 bases. This CDR3 has 11 residues. The CDR3 protein is CASGAGDTQYF. Written as DNA, the CDR3 is TGCGCCAGCGGAGCGGGAGATACGCAGTATTTT.

This rearrangement joins TRBV28 to TRBJ2-5; 12 nucleotides match TRBD2. Trimming at V came to 5 bases and at J to 5 bases, leaving 15 bases not matched to a gene. CDR3 length: 18 amino acids. CDR1 MDHEN and CDR2 SYDVKM come from the germline V gene. The CDR3 reads CASSPLLGLAGGGETQYF. The CDR3 DNA sequence: TGTGCCAGCAGTCCTCTGCTCGGGCTAGCGGGAGGGGGGGAGACCCAGTACTTC.

J is TRBJ1-5 and V is TRBV9, with D possibly being TRBD1 (6 bases). V gave up 3 bases and J gave up 3 bases, with 13 bases separating them. Germline-derived CDR1 and CDR2 are SGDLS and YYNGEE. CDR3 size: 15 residues. CDR3 loop: CASSAGGLDNQPQHF. CDR3 in DNA: TGTGCCAGCAGCGCGGGGGGGCTGGACAATCAGCCCCAGCATTTT.

The chain has TRBV6-1 and TRBJ2-7; 7 bases agree with TRBD1. Germline V gene data show CDR1 as MNHNS and CDR2 as SASEGT. After removal of 3 bases from V and 5 bases from J, the junction contained 7 bases not matched to a gene. The CDR3 contains 14 residues. Written as DNA, the CDR3 is TGTGCCAGCAGTGATGTGACAGGGCTCAACGAGCAGTACTTC. It specifies CASSDVTGLNEQYF.

The rearrangement uses TRBV28 and TRBJ2-3; TRBD1 agrees at 11 bases. Losses at the gene ends were 7 bases for V and 6 bases for J; bases not matched to a gene: 18. CDR1 MDHEN and CDR2 SYDVKM come from the germline V gene. This CDR3 region has 18 residues. The CDR3 DNA is TGTGCCAGCACCCGTTTCCCTCGGACAGGGGGCTGGATGGATACGCAGTATTTT. It codes for CASTRFPRTGGWMDTQYF.

The rearrangement links TRBV28 to TRBJ2-7, with D possibly being TRBD2 (5 bases). Trimming removed 2 bases at V and 5 bases at J, with 10 bases between. Germline CDR1 and CDR2: MDHEN and SYDVKM. CDR3 length: 13 residues. CDR3 sequence (DNA): TGTGCCAGCAGTTTAGCGGGTAGCGACGAGCAGTACTTC. Translating gives CASSLAGSDEQYF.

This clone was seen more than once but under ten times. Here the CDR3 reads CASSSIYQPQHF. The CDR3 DNA reads as TGTGCCAGCAGTTCCATTTATCAGCCCCAGCATTTT. The chain joins TRBV28 to TRBJ1-5; no firm D call. The V end was cut by 4 bases, the J end by 5 bases, with 6 bases between. The CDR3 is 12 amino acids. The germline V gene has CDR1 MDHEN and CDR2 SYDVKM.

This chain uses TRBV19 with TRBJ2-7, with D maybe TRBD2 (5 bases). The CDR3 sequence is 15 residues long. V was trimmed by 5 bases and J by 5 bases, leaving 19 bases between them. The V gene's germline CDR1 is LNHDA and CDR2 SQIVND (reference sequence). The chain's CDR3 is CASSHFRERVNEQYF. The CDR3 bases are TGTGCCAGTAGTCATTTCCGGGAAAGGGTGAACGAGCAGTACTTC.

V is TRBV4-1 and J is TRBJ2-3; TRBD2 aligns across 10 bases. There are 15 residues in the CDR3. V shed 0 bases, J shed 4 bases, and the junction held 1 base outside the gene matches. Germline V gene sequence: CDR1 MGHRA, CDR2 YSYEKL. The CDR3 bases are TGCGCCAGCAGCCAAGATGGGACTAGCGCAGATACGCAGTATTTT. Translating gives CASSQDGTSADTQYF.

V gene TRBV7-9 combines with J gene TRBJ2-1; the D gene is possibly TRBD2 (6 bases). The CDR3 sequence is 16 residues long. From germline, CDR1 is SEHNR and CDR2 FQNEAQ (reference sequence). V lost 4 bases to trimming and J lost 10 bases, with 23 bases between them. The CDR3 region has the DNA TGTGCCAGCAGCTCCGGCCGGGGACTGAACTTCGAGGAGCAGTTCTTC. Translated, it gives CASSSGRGLNFEEQFF.

The V call is TRBV28, the J call TRBJ1-5, with D possibly matching TRBD1 (6 bases). The CDR3 consists of 14 residues. Germline CDR1 is MDHEN and CDR2 is SYDVKM. V was pared by 6 bases and J by 7 bases, with 16 bases between. The CDR3 DNA reads as TGTGCCAGCAGGTCCCCAGGGGAAAGGCAGCCCCAGCATTTT. It yields the protein CASRSPGERQPQHF. The full variable domain, its missing parts supplied by reference TRBV28 and TRBJ1-5, is DVKVTQSSRYLVKRTGEKVFLECVQDMDHENMFWYRQDPGLGLRLIYFSYDVKMKEKGDIPEGYSVSREKKERFSLILESASTNQTSMYLCASRSPGERQPQHFGDGTRLSIL.

The table lists this clone with a count of one. The V and J genes are TRBV27 and TRBJ1-2; TRBD1 matches 7 bases. The germline V gene encodes CDR1 MNHEY and CDR2 SMNVEV (reference sequence). V was pared by 5 bases and J by 8 bases, with 5 bases of the junction left unmatched. This CDR3 is built from 12 residues. The CDR3: CASSRDSSGYTF. The CDR3 nucleotides read TGTGCCAGCAGTCGGGACAGTTCGGGCTACACCTTC.

This rearrangement joins TRBV11-2 to TRBJ1-4; 7 bases agree with TRBD1. The trim removed 5 bases at V and 0 bases at J, leaving 6 bases unmatched. The length of the CDR3 is 16 residues. Looked up from germline, CDR1 is SGHAT and CDR2 is FQNNGV. CDR3 sequence: CASSPRQGSTNEKLFF. The DNA for the CDR3 is TGTGCCAGCAGCCCCCGACAGGGTTCAACTAATGAAAAACTGTTTTTT.

The chain links TRBV4-1 to TRBJ2-7, with 11 bases matching TRBD2. The CDR3 loop spans 14 amino acids. Germline V gene lookup returns CDR1 MGHRA and CDR2 YSYEKL. Losses at the gene ends were 4 bases for V and 5 bases for J; bases not matched to a gene: 4. This chain's CDR3 is CASSLIAGGNEQYF. CDR3 nucleotides: TGCGCCAGCAGCCTTATAGCGGGAGGGAACGAGCAGTACTTC.

This chain joins TRBV7-8 and TRBJ1-1; weak D call: TRBD1 (6 bases). The V gene lost 4 bases and the J gene lost 0 bases, with 6 bases spanning the gap. Germline CDR1 reads SGHVS; CDR2 reads FQNEAQ. This CDR3 spans 13 amino acids. CDR3 bases: TGTGCCAGCAGCTACAGGGTGAACACTGAAGCTTTCTTT. Translating it yields CASSYRVNTEAFF.

This clone occurred a few times. The V gene is TRBV13, the J gene TRBJ1-2; D uncertain. Trimming took off 6 bases at V and 2 bases at J, with 7 bases between the two ends. The CDR3 is 12 amino acids. Germline CDR1 and CDR2: PRHDT and FYEKMQ (reference sequence). Written as DNA, the CDR3 is TGTGCCAGCAGGGGAGAGAACTATGGCTACACCTTC. This translates into CASRGENYGYTF.

This chain connects TRBV10-1 to TRBJ1-2; TRBD1 matches 7 bases. This CDR3 contains 14 residues. Germline V lookup: CDR1 WNHNN, CDR2 SYGVQD (reference sequence). The trim removed 5 bases at V and 6 bases at J, leaving 9 bases unmatched. Here the CDR3 DNA reads TGCGCCAGCAGTAATGACAGGGTACCCAATGGCTACACCTTC. Translating gives CASSNDRVPNGYTF.

The chain couples TRBV6-5 to TRBJ1-3; D ambiguous. Germline V lookup: CDR1 MNHEY, CDR2 SVGAGI. The length of the CDR3 is 15 residues. Trimming took off 0 bases at V and 2 bases at J, with 8 bases between the two ends. CDR3 sequence: CASSYSGSPGNTIYF. The DNA for the CDR3 is TGTGCCAGCAGTTACTCGGGCAGCCCTGGAAACACCATATATTTT.

Only a few counts were recorded for this clone. The V gene is TRBV5-1, the J gene TRBJ1-1; 7 bases align to TRBD1. Germline CDR1 and CDR2: SGHRS and YFSETQ. The V gene end was trimmed by 4 bases and the J gene end by 2 bases; junction bases not matched to a gene: 5. This CDR3 spans 14 amino acids. The CDR3 DNA is TGCGCCAGCAGCCCGGGGACAGTTAACACTGAAGCTTTCTTT. It is translated as CASSPGTVNTEAFF.

In DNA, the CDR3 is TGTGCCAGCAGCCTCTACCAGGGCCGGTCCTACGAGCAGTACTTC. Its translation: CASSLYQGRSYEQYF. The rearrangement joins TRBV5-4 to TRBJ2-5, with D possibly matching TRBD1 (5 bases). The J call may be wrong; the DNA end is better matched by TRBJ2-7. Germline V lookup: CDR1 SGHNT, CDR2 YYREEE (reference sequence). CDR3 length equals 15 residues.

The chain combines TRBV28 with TRBJ1-1; D is possibly TRBD1 (6 bases). The length of the CDR3 is 13 residues. Trimming stripped 7 bases from V and 2 bases from J, with 11 bases between. Germline V gene sequence: CDR1 MDHEN, CDR2 SYDVKM. For the CDR3, the DNA is TGTGCCAGCACTCCGGACAGAAACACTGAAGCTTTCTTT. This encodes CASTPDRNTEAFF.